The clone carrying this T cell receptor beta chain came up a few times. Its antigen is undetermined. Sequenced material consisted of expressed TCRB transcripts (all of the isolated RNA was reverse transcribed). Assay: immunoSEQ multiplex PCR; the TCRdb copy retains only in-frame clones and omits some. Of about 160,000 clones detected, 7% to 9.5% appear once; the ten largest clones hold about 0.65%. The sample originates from a study of beta chain features in type 1 diabetes. Losses at the gene ends were 2 bases for V and 5 bases for J; bases not matched to a gene: 1. Germline CDR1 is MNHEY and CDR2 is SVGAGI. CDR3 length: 13 amino acids. General study findings and limits: Across all four CD4+ subsets, people with type 1 diabetes showed modestly shorter TCRB CDR3s.

The chain joins TRBV6-5 to TRBJ2-5; TRBD1 agrees at 8 bases. Sequencing input: central memory CD4+ T cells from blood. This TCR was sampled from a woman aged 25 to 39 with type 1 diabetes. For the CDR3, the DNA is TGTGCCAGCAGTTACGGACAGGGCGAGACCCAGTACTTC. This encodes CASSYGQGETQYF.